Below, 18 T cell receptor beta chains from the same sample are listed, as sequenced in a study of cytotoxic CD8 clonotypes in ibrutinib-treated CLL. Only in-frame clones appear in the TCRdb table, and some are missing; sequencing was by immunoSEQ multiplex PCR. Seen here are about 160,000 clones, roughly 77% observed once, and the top ten hold roughly 2%. Sequenced here: PBMCs, sampled after 12 months of ibrutinib treatment. The receptor source for this set is a human donor with chronic lymphocytic leukemia.

The chain links TRBV9 to TRBJ1-2; 7 nucleotides agree with TRBD1. This CDR3 comprises 15 residues. V shed 0 bases and J 8 bases; nucleotides not matched to a gene: 10. CDR1 SGDLS and CDR2 YYNGEE come from the germline V gene. For the CDR3, the DNA is TGTGCCAGCAGCGTAGGGGACAGCCCCCACACCGGCTACACCTTC. Translation: CASSVGDSPHTGYTF. Based on the CDR3 plus reference TRBV9 and TRBJ1-2, the full variable domain is DSGVTQTPKHLITATGQRVTLRCSPRSGDLSVYWYQQSLDQGLQFLIQYYNGEERAKGNILERFSAQQFPDLHSELNLSSLELGDSALYFCASSVGDSPHTGYTFGSGTRLTVV.

The chain is built from TRBV15 and TRBJ2-2; D is possibly TRBD2 (6 bases). Per germline, CDR1 LNHNV and CDR2 YYDKDF (reference sequence). V lost 5 bases and J lost 4, with 17 bases in between. CDR3 length equals 16 residues. In nucleotides, the CDR3 is TGTGCCACCAGCCCGGAGTCGGGGGTGGTCACCGGGGAGCTGTTTTTT. Amino acid sequence: CATSPESGVVTGELFF.

The chain uses TRBV4-1 and TRBJ2-4; D not certain. CDR1 MGHRA and CDR2 YSYEKL come from the germline V gene. Trimming removed 2 bases at V and 15 bases at J, with 2 bases between. This CDR3 region has 8 residues. The CDR3: CASSQPYF. Here the CDR3 DNA reads TGCGCCAGCAGCCAACCGTACTTC.

This chain connects TRBV5-4 to TRBJ1-1; D is unresolved. CDR1 and CDR2 from the germline V gene are SGHNT and YYREEE (reference sequence). This CDR3 contains 16 residues. V was clipped by 0 bases and J by 2 bases, with 14 bases between them. This CDR3 reads CASSLVSAAFNTEAFF. CDR3 coding DNA: TGTGCCAGCAGCTTGGTGTCGGCGGCCTTTAACACTGAAGCTTTCTTT.

This chain's CDR3 is CSPRASGSSEQFF. The DNA for the CDR3 is TGCAGCCCGAGGGCTAGCGGGAGTTCTGAGCAGTTCTTC. The V call is TRBV29-1, the J call TRBJ2-1, with 10 bases fitting TRBD2. The CDR3 is made up of 13 amino acids. Losses at the gene ends were 8 bases for V and 9 bases for J; bases not matched to a gene: 10. Germline CDR1 is SQVTM and CDR2 is ANQGSEA.

V is TRBV2 and J is TRBJ2-7; 12 bases are shared with TRBD2. Germline CDR1 is SNHLY and CDR2 is FYNNEI. With 6 bases clipped from V and 1 base from J, the junction kept 4 bases outside the gene matches. This CDR3 is 15 amino acids long. This chain's CDR3 is CASSLTSGSSYEQYF. The CDR3 coding sequence is TGTGCCAGCAGCTTGACTAGCGGGAGTTCCTACGAGCAGTACTTC.

The CDR3 DNA follows: TGTGCCAGCCGCACCCCCCAGGGAGGCAATCAGCCCCAGCATTTT. This codes for CASRTPQGGNQPQHF. This chain connects TRBV28 to TRBJ1-5; D might be TRBD1 (5 bases). CDR1 MDHEN and CDR2 SYDVKM come from the germline V gene. CDR3 size: 15 residues. V was clipped by 8 bases and J by 2 bases, with 16 bases between them.

This clone occurred once. This chain joins TRBV28 and TRBJ2-7; unclear D gene. From germline, CDR1 is MDHEN and CDR2 SYDVKM. The length of the CDR3 is 14 residues. V was cut by 7 bases and J by 0 bases, with 13 bases left in between. The CDR3 coding sequence is TGTGCCAGCACCTGGCAGGACCTCTCCTACGAGCAGTACTTC. Its protein is CASTWQDLSYEQYF.

The V call is TRBV5-5, the J call TRBJ1-5; D perhaps matches TRBD1 (6 bases). Germline loops: CDR1 SGHKS, CDR2 YYEKEE (reference sequence). CDR3 length: 14 amino acids. V lost 0 bases and J 4 bases, leaving 8 bases between the germline ends. The CDR3 sequence is CASSLGTANQPQHF. The DNA for the CDR3 is TGTGCCAGCAGCTTGGGGACAGCTAATCAGCCCCAGCATTTT.

The V call is TRBV28, the J call TRBJ2-7; D is perhaps TRBD1 (6 bases). Germline CDR1 MDHEN, CDR2 SYDVKM. V was pared by 6 bases and J by 6 bases, with 21 bases between. The CDR3 extends over 15 amino acids. CDR3 DNA: TGTGCCAGCAGGGTTCGAGCCTACAGGGTTGGCGAGCAGTACTTC. The encoded protein is CASRVRAYRVGEQYF.

There are a few counts of this clone. The V gene is TRBV7-2, the J gene TRBJ1-2; 9 bases match TRBD1. The ends lost 5 bases at V and 2 bases at J; junction bases unmatched: 9. Germline lookup yields CDR1 SGHTA and CDR2 FQGNSA. The CDR3 is made up of 16 amino acids. This CDR3 is CASSPRVGTGNYGYTF. Written as DNA, the CDR3 is TGTGCCAGCAGCCCTAGAGTAGGGACAGGGAACTATGGCTACACCTTC.

J is TRBJ2-7 and V is TRBV7-2; 9 nucleotides agree with TRBD2. Trimming removed 0 bases from V and 3 bases from J; junction bases left unmatched: 6. The CDR3 consists of 16 residues. Germline loops: CDR1 SGHTA, CDR2 FQGNSA. Here the CDR3 DNA reads TGTGCCAGCAGCTTAGCGGAGGGACTAGCCCTCTACGAGCAGTACTTC. This encodes CASSLAEGLALYEQYF.

The chain is built from TRBV18 and TRBJ2-2; weak D call: TRBD1 (6 bases). Trimming removed 3 bases from V and 2 bases from J, with 10 bases in between. The CDR3 covers 15 residues. The germline V gene encodes CDR1 KGHSH and CDR2 LQKENI. The CDR3 protein is CASSPDRRNTGELFF. CDR3 nucleotide sequence: TGTGCCAGCTCACCGGACAGACGTAACACCGGGGAGCTGTTTTTT.

The sample holds a few counts of this clone. The chain joins TRBV28 to TRBJ1-1, with unresolved D. The CDR3 length is 12 residues. Germline CDR1 is MDHEN and CDR2 is SYDVKM. The chain's CDR3 is CASTTGNTEAFF. The DNA of the CDR3 is TGTGCTTCAACAACGGGGAACACTGAAGCTTTCTTT.

This rearrangement joins TRBV27 to TRBJ1-1; a weak D match, TRBD1 (6 bases). V was pared by 2 bases and J by 5 bases, with 15 bases between. The germline V gene encodes CDR1 MNHEY and CDR2 SMNVEV (reference sequence). This CDR3 has 15 residues. The CDR3 DNA follows: TGTGCCAGCAGTTTACGTGAGGGGGAGGGGACTGAAGCTTTCTTT. Translating it yields CASSLREGEGTEAFF.

This clone occurred once. This chain joins TRBV5-1 and TRBJ2-5, with 8 nucleotides matching TRBD2. The V gene end was trimmed by 0 bases and the J gene end by 4 bases; junction bases not matched to a gene: 8. The CDR3 totals 16 residues. Germline CDR1 is SGHRS and CDR2 is YFSETQ. CDR3 amino acids: CASSLVLAGSRETQYF. The DNA for the CDR3 is TGCGCCAGCAGCTTGGTTTTAGCGGGAAGTAGAGAGACCCAGTACTTC. Full variable domain (remainder filled in from reference TRBV5-1 and TRBJ2-5): KAGVTQTPRYLIKTRGQQVTLSCSPISGHRSVSWYQQTPGQGLQFLFEYFSETQRNKGNFPGRFSGRQFSNSRSEMNVSTLELGDSALYLCASSLVLAGSRETQYFGPGTRLLVL.

V and J are TRBV2 and TRBJ2-5; 9 bases fit TRBD1. V was clipped by 6 bases and J by 5 bases; unmatched bases: 10. The CDR3 is made up of 15 amino acids. CDR1 is SNHLY and CDR2 is FYNNEI in the germline V gene. In nucleotides, the CDR3 is TGTGCCAGCAGCGGACAGGGGTTAATCGGGGAGACCCAGTACTTC. This translates into CASSGQGLIGETQYF.

This chain links TRBV7-3 with TRBJ2-5; no clear D. Germline CDR1 reads SGHTA; CDR2 reads FQGTGA. The CDR3 extends over 13 amino acids. V was trimmed by 5 bases and J by 7 bases, leaving 14 bases between them. CDR3 amino acids: CASSLQPRGTQYF. DNA for the CDR3: TGTGCCAGCAGCCTCCAACCCCGCGGGACCCAGTACTTC.